The rows below give T cell receptor beta chains drawn from one sample of a study of blood T cell repertoires in COVID-19. TCRdb's table, derived via immunoSEQ multiplex PCR, lists solely in-frame clones and lacks some. The repertoire includes about 150,000 clones, around 84% of them detected once, and around 7% sits in the top ten. Sequenced: PBMCs or T cells enriched from blood (not recorded which). The origin of the receptors is a man between 50 and 59 years old who had recovered from COVID-19. Both conserved end residues are part of each CDR3. A D gene is named only where the DNA matches it firmly. Size is omitted from some rows. Given values are once, few, many or a class for expanded clones.

clone size | D gene | J gene | V gene | CDR3 DNA | CDR3 protein
NA | NA | TRBJ1-5 | TRBV7-3 | TGTGCCAGCAGCTTAGGTTGGGGCCAGCCCCAGCATTTT | CASSLGWGQPQHF
NA | NA | TRBJ2-2 | TRBV6-5 | TGTGCCAGCAACCTACCTAACACCGGGGAGCTGTTTTTT | CASNLPNTGELFF
NA | NA | TRBJ1-3 | TRBV10-3 | TGTGCCATCAGTGAACTGCAGGGGAAAAACACCATATATTTT | CAISELQGKNTIYF
NA | TRBD1 | TRBJ2-2 | TRBV29-1 | TGCAGCGTCGGGGACAGATTAAACACCGGGGAGCTGTTTTTT | CSVGDRLNTGELFF
NA | TRBD1 | TRBJ2-4 | TRBV19 | TGTGCCAGTAGTCACCGGGACAGCTTAGCCAAAAACATTCAGTACTTC | CASSHRDSLAKNIQYF
NA | NA | TRBJ1-4 | TRBV30 | TGTGCCAGGGGTTGTAGAATGACTAATGAAAAACTGTTTTTT | CARGCRMTNEKLFF
few | NA | TRBJ2-4 | TRBV2 | TGTGCCAGCAGTGAAGCCCTTACCAAAAACATTCAGTACTTC | CASSEALTKNIQYF
NA | TRBD1 | TRBJ1-5 | TRBV2 | TGTGCCAGCACTCTAGACAGGGGGGCGGATCAGCCCCAGCATTTT | CASTLDRGADQPQHF
NA | NA | TRBJ2-1 | TRBV7-9 | TGTGCCAGCAGCCTTGAAGGGGGATGGGACAATGAGCAGTTCTTC | CASSLEGGWDNEQFF
NA | TRBD1 | TRBJ1-6 | TRBV6-1 | TGTGCCAGCAGTGAACGTCCGGGACAGGGTTATTCACCCCTCCACTTT | CASSERPGQGYSPLHF
NA | NA | TRBJ2-1 | TRBV6-2/TRBV6-3 | TGTGCCAGCAGTTACGTGGGGGGGCACCGTAATGAGCAGTTCTTC | CASSYVGGHRNEQFF
NA | NA | TRBJ1-2 | TRBV5-6 | TGTGCCAGCAGCCCTGGGGGGGCGCGAAACTATGGCTACACCTTC | CASSPGGARNYGYTF
NA | NA | TRBJ2-2 | TRBV18 | TGTGCCAGCTCACCGTTAGCCAGCCTGAACACCGGGGAGCTGTTTTTT | CASSPLASLNTGELFF
NA | TRBD2 | TRBJ2-7 | TRBV6-5 | TGTGCCAGCAGCCTTGGACTAGTCTACGAGCAGTACTTC | CASSLGLVYEQYF
NA | NA | TRBJ2-3 | TRBV6-6 | TGTGCCAGCAGCCTTGGGCGCGCTTTCACAGATACGCAGTATTTT | CASSLGRAFTDTQYF
NA | NA | TRBJ1-4 | TRBV4-1 | TGCGCCAGCAGCCAAGAGTGGGGCTCAAATGAAAAACTGTTTTTT | CASSQEWGSNEKLFF
NA | TRBD1 | TRBJ2-1 | TRBV28 | TGTGCCAGCAGTCCCCCTACAGGGGGTCCCTACAATGAGCAGTTCTTC | CASSPPTGGPYNEQFF
NA | TRBD1 | TRBJ2-2 | TRBV7-2 | TGTGCCATAACGAGCGGACCGACAGGGAGTACCGGGGAGCTGTTTTTT | CAITSGPTGSTGELFF
once | NA | TRBJ1-2 | TRBV27 | TGTGCCAGCAGTTTCACAGGGATATATGGCTACACCTTC | CASSFTGIYGYTF
NA | NA | TRBJ1-2 | TRBV6-1 | TGTGCCAGCAGTGAATCGGGGAAGAGAACAAGTGGCTACACCTTC | CASSESGKRTSGYTF
NA | TRBD1 | TRBJ1-6 | TRBV2 | TGTGCCAGCAGTTATACCCCGGGACAGGGCACTTCACCCCTCCACTTT | CASSYTPGQGTSPLHF
NA | NA | TRBJ1-5 | TRBV19 | TGTGCCAGTAGTATAGTAGGACAGCGCAATCAGCCCCAGCATTTT | CASSIVGQRNQPQHF
NA | NA | TRBJ1-2 | TRBV4-2 | TGTGCCAGCAGCCCCCGTGGAGACGCTAACTATGGCTACACCTTC | CASSPRGDANYGYTF
few | NA | TRBJ1-1 | TRBV11-1 | TGTGCCAGCAGCTCGACAGTGAACACTGAAGCTTTCTTT | CASSSTVNTEAFF
NA | NA | TRBJ1-4 | TRBV10-3 | TGTGCCATCAGTGAGTCTGGCGGAGAACTGTTTTTT | CAISESGGELFF
NA | TRBD2 | TRBJ2-7 | TRBV4-3 | TGCGCCAGCAGCACAACTAGCGGGGGGAGATACGAGCAGTACTTC | CASSTTSGGRYEQYF
NA | NA | TRBJ1-5 | TRBV18 | TGTGCCAGCTCACCGGGCAGCAATCAGCCCCAGCATTTT | CASSPGSNQPQHF
NA | TRBD1 | TRBJ1-1 | TRBV7-3 | TGTGCCAGCAGCAACGGGGACAGCGCTGAAGCTTTCTTT | CASSNGDSAEAFF
few | TRBD1 | TRBJ1-6 | TRBV2 | TGTGCCAGCAGTGTACAGGGGAAGTATAATTCACCCCTCCACTTT | CASSVQGKYNSPLHF
NA | TRBD1 | TRBJ1-1 | TRBV2 | TGTGCCAGCTTGGGACAGGAAAACACTGAAGCTTTCTTT | CASLGQENTEAFF
NA | NA | TRBJ1-2 | TRBV27 | TGTGCCAGCAGTTTATCTGGGGGCGGATACTATGGCTACACCTTC | CASSLSGGGYYGYTF
NA | NA | TRBJ1-5 | TRBV3-1/TRBV3-2 | TGTGCCAGCAGCCAACCAAGGGGGGGTAGTAATCAGCCCCAGCATTTT | CASSQPRGGSNQPQHF
NA | NA | TRBJ2-2 | TRBV11-2 | TGTGCCAGCAGCTTACCACGGCGGGGCACCGGGGAGCTGTTTTTT | CASSLPRRGTGELFF